Presented here are 21 T cell receptor beta chains from one specimen sequenced in a study of T cell responses to AZD1222 COVID-19 vaccine. The table came from immunoSEQ multiplex PCR; TCRdb's copy has only in-frame clones and leaves some out. The sample consists of fewer than 120,000 clones, about 85% of them appearing once. Sequencing used peripheral blood, obtained on day 0 of AZD1222 vaccination. The origin of the receptors is an adult in good health.

This chain uses TRBV6-5 with TRBJ1-6, with TRBD1 identical over 8 bases. Germline CDR1 MNHEY, CDR2 SVGAGI. The CDR3 loop spans 16 amino acids. The V and J ends lost 2 bases and 11 bases, in that order; junction bases with no gene match: 11. CDR3 residues: CASSYDRGFEDPPLHF. In DNA, the CDR3 is TGTGCCAGCAGTTACGACAGGGGATTCGAGGATCCACCCCTCCACTTT.

CDR3 region: CATSDTTGSPYEQYF. The CDR3 DNA follows: TGTGCCACCAGTGATACGACAGGATCTCCCTACGAGCAGTACTTC. The chain has TRBV24-1 and TRBJ2-7, with D maybe TRBD1 (6 bases). From germline, CDR1 is KGHDR and CDR2 SFDVKD. The length of the CDR3 is 15 residues. V was pared by 3 bases and J by 2 bases, with 13 bases between.

The J gene is TRBJ1-1, the V gene TRBV7-2, with a weak D call TRBD1 (5 bases). V lost 3 bases to trimming and J lost 3 bases, with 17 bases between them. Germline CDR1 reads SGHTA; CDR2 reads FQGNSA. The CDR3 is 16 amino acids. The CDR3 loop is CASSFELGVGDTEAFF. The CDR3 DNA sequence: TGTGCCAGCAGCTTCGAATTAGGGGTAGGCGACACTGAAGCTTTCTTT.

The genes are TRBV27 and TRBJ2-7; TRBD2 matches at 9 bases. J gave up 0 bases and V 3 bases, and 12 bases lay outside the gene matches. The CDR3 loop spans 18 amino acids. The germline CDR1 and CDR2 sequences are MNHEY and SMNVEV (reference sequence). The CDR3: CASSLGSGSGISSYEQYF. CDR3 nucleotide sequence: TGTGCCAGCAGTTTGGGTAGCGGGAGTGGGATCAGCTCCTACGAGCAGTACTTC.

The CDR3 nucleotides are TGTGCCAGCAGCTCCAGGCGCAGGGTGGCGACCGGCTACACCTTC. Amino acid sequence: CASSSRRRVATGYTF. The genes are TRBV5-6 and TRBJ1-2; possible D gene TRBD1, 5 bases. The germline V gene encodes CDR1 SGHDT and CDR2 YYEEEE. Deletions cut 3 bases from V and 8 bases from J, with 20 bases between. The length of the CDR3 is 15 residues.

The V call is TRBV4-2, the J call TRBJ2-1; 8 bases are a match to TRBD2. Germline V gene data show CDR1 as LGHNA and CDR2 as YNFKEQ. With 0 bases clipped from V and 15 bases from J, the junction kept 10 bases outside the gene matches. This CDR3 has 14 amino acids. Here the CDR3 DNA reads TGTGCCAGCAGCCAAGATGACTTTTCGGGGGGGCGGTTCTTC. Residues: CASSQDDFSGGRFF.

This clone appeared a single time. This chain connects TRBV10-1 to TRBJ1-5; D gene unclear. V was cut by 5 bases and J by 9 bases, with 14 bases left in between. Germline V gene data show CDR1 as WNHNN and CDR2 as SYGVQD (reference sequence). This CDR3 is 13 amino acids long. CDR3 sequence: CASSLPGRAPQHF. The CDR3 DNA is TGCGCCAGCAGTTTACCCGGACGAGCGCCCCAGCATTTT.

This clone appeared a single time. The chain employs TRBV7-6 and TRBJ2-7; possible D gene TRBD1, 6 bases. CDR3 length equals 15 residues. Germline CDR1 and CDR2: SGHVS and FNYEAQ. V lost 4 bases to trimming and J lost 1 base, with 14 bases between them. This CDR3 is CASSSWTAPSYEQYF. CDR3 bases: TGTGCCAGCAGCTCGTGGACAGCACCATCCTACGAGCAGTACTTC.

J is TRBJ1-4 and V is TRBV28; 7 positions match TRBD1. The CDR3 sequence is 14 residues long. J was trimmed by 8 bases and V by 3 bases; bases with no gene match: 6. Germline V CDR1 and CDR2: MDHEN, SYDVKM. This chain's CDR3 is CASSLHRGREKLFF. DNA of the CDR3: TGTGCCAGCAGTTTGCACAGGGGTAGAGAAAAACTGTTTTTT.

The V gene is TRBV3-1 (or the pseudogene TRBV3-2), the J gene TRBJ2-7, with 8 bases identical to TRBD2. The germline CDR1 and CDR2 sequences are LGHDT and YNNKEL (reference sequence). After removal of 0 bases from V and 3 bases from J, the junction contained 4 bases not matched to a gene. The CDR3 covers 15 residues. In nucleotides, the CDR3 is TGTGCCAGCAGCCAAGATCGACTAGCGATCTACGAGCAGTACTTC. This translates into CASSQDRLAIYEQYF.

This chain uses TRBV7-2 with TRBJ2-7, with 10 nucleotides matching TRBD1. V lost 5 bases to trimming and J lost 4 bases; unmatched junction nucleotides: 11. This CDR3 has 16 residues. Germline lookup yields CDR1 SGHTA and CDR2 FQGNSA. CDR3 sequence: CASSLFPRDRGYEQYF. The CDR3 bases are TGTGCCAGCAGCCTATTCCCCCGGGACAGGGGTTACGAGCAGTACTTC.

The chain carries TRBV5-1 and TRBJ2-1; unclear D gene. Trimming cost V 4 bases and J 5 bases, with 13 bases left between them. Germline V lookup: CDR1 SGHRS, CDR2 YFSETQ. The length of the CDR3 is 14 residues. The CDR3 loop is CASSPGPGDNEQFF. The DNA for the CDR3 is TGCGCCAGCAGCCCTGGACCAGGCGACAATGAGCAGTTCTTC.

The gene calls are TRBV2 and TRBJ2-1, with D maybe TRBD2 (6 bases). Trimming removed 8 bases at V and 1 base at J, with 15 bases between. Germline V CDR1 and CDR2: SNHLY, FYNNEI. This CDR3 comprises 15 residues. The CDR3 sequence is CASQVMRDSYNEQFF. CDR3 nucleotides: TGTGCCAGCCAGGTAATGCGGGATTCCTACAATGAGCAGTTCTTC.

This clone was detected a few times. The chain recombines TRBV6-6 with TRBJ1-2; D is unresolved. This CDR3 region has 9 residues. With 8 bases removed from V and 8 bases from J, the gap between germline ends came to 6 bases. Germline CDR1 and CDR2: MNHNY and SVGAGI (reference sequence). In DNA, the CDR3 is TGTGCCAGCGGGAACGGCTACACCTTC. Amino acids: CASGNGYTF.

This clone was seen once. Here the CDR3 reads CSVGAVAGVSNEQFF. The CDR3 coding sequence is TGCAGCGTTGGGGCCGTAGCGGGAGTAAGCAATGAGCAGTTCTTC. This sequence joins TRBV29-1 and TRBJ2-1; TRBD2 aligns across 9 bases. Germline assignment: CDR1 SQVTM and CDR2 ANQGSEA. Losses at the gene ends were 4 bases for V and 6 bases for J; bases not matched to a gene: 10. The CDR3 covers 15 residues.

This clone occurred once. The rearrangement uses TRBV9 and TRBJ2-7, with 7 positions matching TRBD2. The CDR3 contains 15 residues. J gave up 2 bases and V 0 bases, and 5 bases lay outside the gene matches. Germline values: CDR1 SGDLS, CDR2 YYNGEE. The CDR3 region is CASSVEGSGTYEQYF. For the CDR3, the DNA is TGTGCCAGCAGCGTAGAGGGGAGCGGGACCTACGAGCAGTACTTC.

A few counts support this clone. This chain connects TRBV11-2 to TRBJ2-3; 10 nucleotides agree with TRBD2. The germline V gene has CDR1 SGHAT and CDR2 FQNNGV. The CDR3 runs 17 residues. The J segment lost 1 base and the V segment lost 2 bases, leaving 6 bases of the junction unmatched. The CDR3 DNA is TGTGCCAGCAGCTTATCTAGCGGGAGAGATGGCACAGATACGCAGTATTTT. This codes for CASSLSSGRDGTDTQYF. The whole variable domain, filled in from reference TRBV11-2 and TRBJ2-3, reads EAGVAQSPRYKIIEKRQSVAFWCNPISGHATLYWYQQILGQGPKLLIQFQNNGVVDDSQLPKDRFSAERLKGVDSTLKIQPAKLEDSAVYLCASSLSSGRDGTDTQYFGPGTRLTVL.

In its sample, this clone was seen a few times. The V gene is TRBV18, the J gene TRBJ1-5; D ambiguous. Germline V lookup: CDR1 KGHSH, CDR2 LQKENI. This CDR3 has 13 residues. Trimming stripped 2 bases from V and 6 bases from J, with 8 bases between. In DNA, the CDR3 is TGTGCCAGCTCACCAGGGTTAAGTCAGCCCCAGCATTTT. Its protein is CASSPGLSQPQHF.

The chain uses TRBV5-1 and TRBJ2-1, with D possibly matching TRBD2 (6 bases). CDR3 size: 16 residues. Germline V gene data show CDR1 as SGHRS and CDR2 as YFSETQ. With 0 bases removed from V and 3 bases from J, the gap between germline ends came to 13 bases. Here the CDR3 DNA reads TGCGCCAGCAGCTTGGATGGCGGGATGAACTACAATGAGCAGTTCTTC. This gives the protein CASSLDGGMNYNEQFF.

The rearrangement links TRBV19 to TRBJ1-1; possibly TRBD1 for D (6 bases). The CDR3 covers 12 residues. CDR1 LNHDA and CDR2 SQIVND come from the germline V gene (reference sequence). V was cut by 7 bases and J by 4 bases, with 10 bases left in between. CDR3 nucleotides: TGTGCCAGTAATTGGGGGGCCACTGAAGCTTTCTTT. Its protein is CASNWGATEAFF.

The chain employs TRBV13 and TRBJ1-1, with D unresolved. This CDR3 is built from 15 residues. V was clipped by 4 bases and J by 7 bases, with 19 bases between them. CDR1 and CDR2 (germline): PRHDT, FYEKMQ (reference sequence). The CDR3 loop is CASSSNLERGGEAFF. In DNA form, the CDR3 reads TGTGCCAGCAGCTCGAACTTGGAGCGGGGAGGTGAAGCTTTCTTT.